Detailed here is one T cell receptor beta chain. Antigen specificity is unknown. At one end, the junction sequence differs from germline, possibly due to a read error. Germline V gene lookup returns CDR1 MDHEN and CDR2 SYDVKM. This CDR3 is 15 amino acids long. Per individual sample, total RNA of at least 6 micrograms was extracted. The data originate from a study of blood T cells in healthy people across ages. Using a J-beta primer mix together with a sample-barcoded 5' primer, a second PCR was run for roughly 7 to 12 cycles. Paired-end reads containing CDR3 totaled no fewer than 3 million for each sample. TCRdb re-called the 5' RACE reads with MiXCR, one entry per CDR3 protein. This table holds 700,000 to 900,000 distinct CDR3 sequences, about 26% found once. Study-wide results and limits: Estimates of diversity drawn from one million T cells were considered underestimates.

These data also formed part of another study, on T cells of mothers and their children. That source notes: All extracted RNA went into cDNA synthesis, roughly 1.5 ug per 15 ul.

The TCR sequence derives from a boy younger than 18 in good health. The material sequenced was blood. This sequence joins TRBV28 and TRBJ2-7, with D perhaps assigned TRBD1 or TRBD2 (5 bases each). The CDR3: CASTLPGRGTYEQYF. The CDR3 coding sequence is TGTGCCAGCACTTTACCGGGCCGGGGCACCTACGAGCAGTACTTC.